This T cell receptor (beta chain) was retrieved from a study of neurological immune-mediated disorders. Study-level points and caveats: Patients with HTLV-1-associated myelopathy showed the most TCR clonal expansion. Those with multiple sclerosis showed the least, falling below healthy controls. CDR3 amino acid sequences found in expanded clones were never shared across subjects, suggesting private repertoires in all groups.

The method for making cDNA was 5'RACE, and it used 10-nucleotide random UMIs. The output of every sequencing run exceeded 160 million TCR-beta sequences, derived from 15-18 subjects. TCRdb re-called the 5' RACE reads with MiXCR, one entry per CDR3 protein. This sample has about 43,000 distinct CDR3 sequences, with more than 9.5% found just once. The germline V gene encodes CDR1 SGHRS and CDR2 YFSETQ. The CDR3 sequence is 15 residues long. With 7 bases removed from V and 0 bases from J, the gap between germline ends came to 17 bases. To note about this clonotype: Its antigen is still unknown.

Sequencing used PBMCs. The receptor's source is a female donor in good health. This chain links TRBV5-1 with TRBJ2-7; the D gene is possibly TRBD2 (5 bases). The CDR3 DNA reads TGCGCCAGCTTGGCTTTTTCGGGGAGCTCCTACGAGCAGTACTTC. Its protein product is CASLAFSGSSYEQYF.